This TCR beta chain was documented in a study of cytomegalovirus exposure and HLA in healthy donors. With respect to this clone: The antigen is unknown.

General study findings and limits: By HLA locus, TCR association rates varied in a later analysis, with DRB1 showing the most and HLA-C the fewest. Most TCR sequences were seen very rarely across donors, but some public TCRs occurred in many. With later analysis, a missense DCLRE1C variant became linked to TCR beta V- and J-gene trimming.

60 Vbeta and 13 Jbeta primers were used in PCR. Some clones are missing from TCRdb's copy, which holds only in-frame ones; the method was immunoSEQ multiplex PCR. The sample records 150,000 to 200,000 clones, more than 70% being singletons. Germline lookup yields CDR1 MGHRA and CDR2 YSYEKL. V lost 1 base to trimming and J lost 0 bases, with 12 bases between them. The CDR3 loop spans 16 amino acids. This TCR came from a girl aged 10-17 years in good health and CMV-seropositive. This rearrangement joins TRBV4-1 to TRBJ1-1, with D tentatively TRBD1 (6 bases). Material for sequencing was PBMCs. CDR3 bases: TGCGCCAGCAGCCAAGCTTGGGGGGGGCTGAACACTGAAGCTTTCTTT. This translates into CASSQAWGGLNTEAFF.